This entry lists 6 T cell receptor beta chains sequenced from one sample in a study of cytomegalovirus exposure and HLA in healthy donors. Amplification used 60 Vbeta primers and 13 Jbeta primers. This table comes from immunoSEQ multiplex PCR, and its TCRdb copy is limited to in-frame clones, with some not included. This sample contains 190,000 or so clones. The sequenced material came from PBMCs. The receptors derive from a boy younger than 18 in good health and CMV-seronegative.

This chain joins TRBV5-1 and TRBJ1-1, with a tentative D call TRBD1 (5 bases). The V gene's germline CDR1 is SGHRS and CDR2 YFSETQ. The CDR3 runs 16 residues. The germline V and J ends were trimmed by 0 bases and 2 bases, with 14 bases remaining between them. The CDR3 region is CASSLAGGVRNTEAFF. In DNA, the CDR3 is TGCGCCAGCAGCTTGGCAGGAGGGGTGAGAAACACTGAAGCTTTCTTT.

V usage is TRBV7-8 and J usage is TRBJ1-2; maybe TRBD1 (6 bases). V was pared by 4 bases and J by 5 bases, with 26 bases between. Germline CDR1 is SGHVS and CDR2 is FQNEAQ. This CDR3 has 18 amino acids. The CDR3 nucleotides are TGTGCCAGCAGCTCAAGGCTACAGGGAATCGCTTTCGGATATGGCTACACCTTC. It yields the protein CASSSRLQGIAFGYGYTF.

The chain recombines TRBV7-2 with TRBJ1-5; 9 bases line up with TRBD1. CDR3 length: 15 residues. The V gene's germline CDR1 is SGHTA and CDR2 FQGNSA. V shed 3 bases, J shed 7 bases, and the junction held 7 bases outside the gene matches. The CDR3 sequence is CASSFGTGTWQPQHF. CDR3 bases: TGTGCCAGCAGCTTCGGGACAGGGACTTGGCAGCCCCAGCATTTT.

The gene calls are TRBV9 and TRBJ2-1; D may be TRBD1 (6 bases). CDR1 and CDR2 from the germline V gene are SGDLS and YYNGEE. There are 15 residues in the CDR3. Trimming cost V 5 bases and J 1 base, with 13 bases left between them. CDR3 bases: TGTGCCAGCAGTCGTTCGGACAGATCCTACAATGAGCAGTTCTTC. As protein: CASSRSDRSYNEQFF.

V and J are TRBV19 and TRBJ1-4; D uncertain. The CDR3 has 13 amino acids. V shed 6 bases and J shed 8 bases, with 13 bases lying between them. Germline values: CDR1 LNHDA, CDR2 SQIVND (reference sequence). The CDR3 nucleotides read TGTGCCAGTAGCCTAGGATTCTCGGAAAAACTGTTTTTT. It yields the protein CASSLGFSEKLFF.

The rearrangement uses TRBV4-1 and TRBJ2-3; D is unresolved. The CDR3 has 13 residues. From germline, CDR1 is MGHRA and CDR2 YSYEKL. V was shortened by 1 base and J by 6 bases, with 8 bases between the two germline ends. The CDR3 region is CASSQGLYDTQYF. CDR3 coding DNA: TGCGCCAGCAGCCAAGGTCTCTACGATACGCAGTATTTT.